This entry is about one T cell receptor (beta chain). Its antigen remains unidentified. These data are taken from a study of cytomegalovirus exposure and HLA in healthy donors. Study context: Early on, a data release was issued that held 80 million or so unique TCRs from HLA-typed donors.

Notes on the study in general: It was 150 to 200 TCR beta chains that were listed as cytomegalovirus-associated. An observed cluster of highly shared sequence variants was recorded as a likely sequencing artifact. In an earlier analysis, most TCR beta V segments were productive about 87% or about 30% of the time.

The germline V and J ends were trimmed by 4 bases and 9 bases, with 14 bases remaining between them. Germline CDR1 reads SGHAT; CDR2 reads FQDESV (reference sequence). The CDR3 has 13 residues. Both 60 Vbeta primers and 13 Jbeta primers went into the PCR. The assay was immunoSEQ multiplex PCR, and TCRdb's table has in-frame clones only and misses some. Among about 160,000 clones listed, more than 80% were seen once. The chain employs TRBV11-1 and TRBJ2-3; D may be TRBD2 (6 bases). The receptor was isolated from a woman aged 18-29 years in good health and CMV-seronegative. The sample comprised PBMCs. This chain's CDR3 is CASSSAGGRTQYF. The CDR3 coding sequence is TGTGCCAGCAGCTCCGCTGGAGGGAGAACGCAGTATTTT.